This TCR beta chain was obtained from a study of blood T cell repertoires in COVID-19. Turning to the study itself: Samples came from the United States, Italy and Spain, spanning acute and convalescent COVID-19.

Profiled with immunoSEQ multiplex PCR; TCRdb holds only in-frame clones, not every one. The table records roughly 200,000 clones, about 85% of them present only once. The TCR sequence derives from a woman younger than 30 who had recovered from COVID-19. Sample: peripheral blood.

The CDR3 sequence is CASSRGQVRYGYTF. Here the CDR3 DNA reads TGTGCCAGTTCACGGGGACAGGTCCGCTATGGCTACACCTTC. The chain has TRBV19 and TRBJ1-2; 8 bases align to TRBD1. The trim removed 8 bases at V and 4 bases at J, leaving 9 bases unmatched. The germline gives CDR1 LNHDA, CDR2 SQIVND (reference sequence). The CDR3 length is 14 residues.